The sequence of this TCR beta chain was determined in a study of blood T cells in healthy people across ages. Overall study results and limits: Investigators viewed diversity estimates from one million T cells as underestimates, the study reported.

It was with a sample-barcoded 5' primer and a J-beta primer mix that a second PCR of about 6 to 12 cycles was run. TCRdb analysed the 5' RACE reads with MiXCR anew, one entry per CDR3 protein. The table has about 640,000 distinct CDR3 sequences, about 43% seen once; the top ten hold around 30%. This clonotype was seen a handful of times. What it recognizes is unknown. CDR3 size: 16 residues. V lost 4 bases, J lost 6 bases, and 6 bases stayed unmatched. Germline V CDR1 and CDR2: SGHDN, FVKESK. The V and J genes are TRBV14 and TRBJ2-3, with 14 bases identical to TRBD2. The receptor was isolated from a man older than 75 in good health. Material for sequencing was blood. The CDR3 DNA follows: TGTGCCAGCAGCCCCCTGGGACTAGCGGGAGCGGATACGCAGTATTTT. It encodes CASSPLGLAGADTQYF.